Described below is a single TCR beta chain sequence and its context. The antigen is unknown. The J segment lost 0 bases and the V segment lost 0 bases, leaving 8 bases of the junction unmatched. The V gene's germline CDR1 is GTSNPN and CDR2 SVGIG (reference sequence). The CDR3 has 18 residues. This entry comes from a study of cytomegalovirus exposure and HLA in healthy donors. Study-level findings and limits: Later on, an analysis found that several of the most significant clusters appeared to be linked to common viral pathogens, which included parvovirus B19. In the analysis, some V segments, TRBV6-2 and TRBV6-3 included, were excluded as indistinguishable. Another analysis was done later, and it associated roughly 15,000 TCR beta sequences with HLA alleles at 0.05 false discovery rate. Cytomegalovirus-associated TCR beta chains were listed, numbering approximately 150.

Primers for the PCR totalled 60 Vbeta and 13 Jbeta. Libraries were prepared by immunoSEQ multiplex PCR; TCRdb keeps only in-frame clonotypes and omits some of them. This table holds 90,000 to 140,000 clones, around 80% found once. V is TRBV30 and J is TRBJ1-5; 10 bases are shared with TRBD1. The clonotype comes from a man aged 30 to 45 in good health and CMV-seropositive. The sequenced material came from PBMCs. The CDR3 DNA reads TGTGCCTGGAGTGTAGTGGGACAGGGGTGGGGTAGCAATCAGCCCCAGCATTTT. As protein: CAWSVVGQGWGSNQPQHF.